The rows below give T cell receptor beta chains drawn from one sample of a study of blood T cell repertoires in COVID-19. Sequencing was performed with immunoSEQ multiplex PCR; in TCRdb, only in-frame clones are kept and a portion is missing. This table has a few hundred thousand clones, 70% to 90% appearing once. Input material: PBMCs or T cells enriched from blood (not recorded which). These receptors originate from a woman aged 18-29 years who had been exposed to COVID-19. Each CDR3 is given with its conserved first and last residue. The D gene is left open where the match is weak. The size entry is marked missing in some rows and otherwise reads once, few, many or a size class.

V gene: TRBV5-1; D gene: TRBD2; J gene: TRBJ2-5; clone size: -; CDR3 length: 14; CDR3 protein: CATPGTSGRETQYF; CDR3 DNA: TGCGCCACTCCCGGGACTAGCGGGAGAGAGACCCAGTACTTC
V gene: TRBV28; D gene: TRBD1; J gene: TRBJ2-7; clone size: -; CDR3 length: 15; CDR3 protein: CASSLDRGTVYEQYF; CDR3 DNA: TGTGCCAGCAGTTTAGACAGGGGAACGGTCTACGAGCAGTACTTC
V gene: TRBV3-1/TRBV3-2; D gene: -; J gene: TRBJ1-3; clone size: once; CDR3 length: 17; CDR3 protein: CASSPLGYRVSGNTIYF; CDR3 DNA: TGTGCCAGCAGCCCCCTTGGTTATCGGGTTTCCGGAAACACCATATATTTT
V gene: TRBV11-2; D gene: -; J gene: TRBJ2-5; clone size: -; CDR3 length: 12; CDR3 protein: CASSRDQETQYF; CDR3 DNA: TGTGCCAGCAGCCGGGACCAAGAGACCCAGTACTTC
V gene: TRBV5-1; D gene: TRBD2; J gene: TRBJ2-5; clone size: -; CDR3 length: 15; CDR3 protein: CASSRMTSGGETQYF; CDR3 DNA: TGCGCCAGCAGCCGAATGACTAGCGGGGGGGAGACCCAGTACTTC
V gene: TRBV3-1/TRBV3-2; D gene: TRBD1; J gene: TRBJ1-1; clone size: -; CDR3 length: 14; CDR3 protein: CASSQGTGNTEAFF; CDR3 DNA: TGTGCCAGCAGCCAAGGGACAGGGAACACTGAAGCTTTCTTT
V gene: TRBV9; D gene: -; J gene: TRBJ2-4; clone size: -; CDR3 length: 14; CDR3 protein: CASSLSLSSNIQYF; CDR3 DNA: TGTGCCAGCAGCCTTAGTTTATCCTCGAACATTCAGTACTTC
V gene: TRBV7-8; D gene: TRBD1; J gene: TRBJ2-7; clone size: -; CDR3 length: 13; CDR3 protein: CASSRTGPYEQYF; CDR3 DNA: TGTGCCAGCAGCCGGACAGGGCCCTACGAGCAGTACTTC
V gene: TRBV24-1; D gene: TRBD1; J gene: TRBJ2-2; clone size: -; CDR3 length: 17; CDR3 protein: CATSGQGASVIPGELFF; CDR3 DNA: TGTGCCACCAGTGGACAGGGGGCGTCTGTTATCCCCGGGGAGCTGTTTTTT
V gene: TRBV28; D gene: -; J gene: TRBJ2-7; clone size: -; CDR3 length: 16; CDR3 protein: CASRSLGSQNSYEQYF; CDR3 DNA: TGTGCCAGCAGATCTCTTGGGAGCCAGAACTCCTACGAGCAGTACTTC
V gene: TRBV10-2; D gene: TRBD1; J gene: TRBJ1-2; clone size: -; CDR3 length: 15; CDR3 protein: CASSESGQGAYGYTF; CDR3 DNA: TGCGCCAGCAGTGAGTCGGGACAGGGCGCCTATGGCTACACCTTC
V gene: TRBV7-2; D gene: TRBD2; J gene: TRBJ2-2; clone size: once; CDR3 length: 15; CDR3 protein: CASSLLGGGTGELFF; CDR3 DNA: TGTGCCAGCAGCTTATTAGGCGGGGGGACCGGGGAGCTGTTTTTT
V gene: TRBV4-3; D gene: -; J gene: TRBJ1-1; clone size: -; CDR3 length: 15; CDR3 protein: CASSQAGQLNTEAFF; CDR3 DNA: TGCGCCAGCAGCCAGGCTGGACAGCTGAACACTGAAGCTTTCTTT
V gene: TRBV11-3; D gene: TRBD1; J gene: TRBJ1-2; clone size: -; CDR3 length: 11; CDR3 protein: CASSQGQGISF; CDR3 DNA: TGTGCCAGCAGCCAGGGACAGGGTATCTCCTTC
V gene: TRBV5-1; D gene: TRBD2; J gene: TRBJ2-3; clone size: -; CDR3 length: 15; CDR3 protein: CASSFYGRATDTQYF; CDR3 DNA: TGCGCCAGCAGCTTTTACGGGAGGGCCACAGATACGCAGTATTTT
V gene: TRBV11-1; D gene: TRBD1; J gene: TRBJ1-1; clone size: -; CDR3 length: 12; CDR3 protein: CASSGDRAEAFF; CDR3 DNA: TGTGCCAGCAGCGGGGACAGAGCTGAAGCTTTCTTT
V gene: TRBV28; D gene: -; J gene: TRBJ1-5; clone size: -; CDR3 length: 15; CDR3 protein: CASTKGSAVNQPQHF; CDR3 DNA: TGTGCCAGCACCAAGGGGTCGGCAGTCAATCAGCCCCAGCATTTT
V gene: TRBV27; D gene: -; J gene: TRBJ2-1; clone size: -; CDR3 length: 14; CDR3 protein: CASSSHSGVNEQFF; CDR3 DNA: TGTGCCAGCAGTTCTCATTCGGGGGTCAATGAGCAGTTCTTC
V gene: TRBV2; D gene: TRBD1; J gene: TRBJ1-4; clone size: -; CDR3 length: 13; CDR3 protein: CASSPTGVEKLFF; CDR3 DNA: TGTGCCAGCAGCCCCACAGGGGTTGAAAAACTGTTTTTT
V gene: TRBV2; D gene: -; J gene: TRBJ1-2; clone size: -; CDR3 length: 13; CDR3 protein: CASTRDTRYGYTF; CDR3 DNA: TGTGCCAGCACTCGGGACACCCGCTATGGCTACACCTTC
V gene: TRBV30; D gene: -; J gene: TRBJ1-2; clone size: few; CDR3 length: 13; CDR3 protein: CAWSVVRGSGYTF; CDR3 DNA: TGTGCCTGGAGTGTTGTCAGGGGAAGTGGCTACACCTTC
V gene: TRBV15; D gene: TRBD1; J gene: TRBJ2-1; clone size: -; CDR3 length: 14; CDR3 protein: CATSRDREVNEQFF; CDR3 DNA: TGTGCCACCAGCCGGGACAGGGAGGTGAATGAGCAGTTCTTC
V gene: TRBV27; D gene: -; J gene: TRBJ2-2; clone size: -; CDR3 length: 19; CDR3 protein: CASSFPPAGPEALAGELFF; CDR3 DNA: TGTGCCAGCAGTTTCCCCCCCGCGGGACCCGAAGCGCTCGCCGGGGAGCTGTTTTTT
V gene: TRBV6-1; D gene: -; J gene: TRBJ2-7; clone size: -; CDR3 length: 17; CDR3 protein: CASSERRGPYPPCEQYF; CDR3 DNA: TGTGCCAGCAGTGAAAGGCGGGGACCCTATCCTCCCTGCGAGCAGTACTTC
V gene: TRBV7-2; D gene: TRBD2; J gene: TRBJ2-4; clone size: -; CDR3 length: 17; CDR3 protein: CASSISGGSLAKNIQYF; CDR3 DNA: TGTGCCAGCAGCATTAGCGGGGGCTCGCTAGCCAAAAACATTCAGTACTTC
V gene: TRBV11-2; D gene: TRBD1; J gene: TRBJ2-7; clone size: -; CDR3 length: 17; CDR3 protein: CASSSYRQGGFPDEQYF; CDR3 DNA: TGTGCCAGCAGCTCCTATAGACAGGGTGGGTTCCCTGACGAGCAGTACTTC
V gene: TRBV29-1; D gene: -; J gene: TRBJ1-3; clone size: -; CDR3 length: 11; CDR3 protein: CSAFQGNTIYF; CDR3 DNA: TGCAGCGCCTTTCAGGGGAACACCATATATTTT
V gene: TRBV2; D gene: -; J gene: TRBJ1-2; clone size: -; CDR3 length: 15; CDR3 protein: CASSESVRGGYGYTF; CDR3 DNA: TGTGCCAGCAGTGAATCTGTACGGGGGGGGTATGGCTACACCTTC
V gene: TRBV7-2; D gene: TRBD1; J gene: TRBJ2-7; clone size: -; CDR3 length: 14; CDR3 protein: CASSLGQRDYEQYF; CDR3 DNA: TGTGCCAGCAGCCTGGGACAGAGAGACTACGAGCAGTACTTC
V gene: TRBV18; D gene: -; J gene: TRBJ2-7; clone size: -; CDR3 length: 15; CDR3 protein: CASSPGGQSSYEQYF; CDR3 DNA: TGTGCCAGCTCACCAGGCGGACAAAGCTCCTACGAGCAGTACTTC
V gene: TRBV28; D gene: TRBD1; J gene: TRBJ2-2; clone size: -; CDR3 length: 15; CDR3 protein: CASSLQGGLFRELFF; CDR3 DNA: TGTGCCAGCAGTTTGCAAGGGGGCCTTTTTAGGGAGCTGTTTTTT
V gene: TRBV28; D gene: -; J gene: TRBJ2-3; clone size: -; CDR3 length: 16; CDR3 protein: CASINWGGGSTDTQYF; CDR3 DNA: TGTGCCAGCATCAACTGGGGCGGCGGCAGCACAGATACGCAGTATTTT
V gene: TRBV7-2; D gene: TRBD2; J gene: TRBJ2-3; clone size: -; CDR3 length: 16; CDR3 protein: CASSLALAGGQDTQYF; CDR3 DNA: TGTGCCAGCAGCTTAGCGTTAGCGGGGGGGCAAGATACGCAGTATTTT
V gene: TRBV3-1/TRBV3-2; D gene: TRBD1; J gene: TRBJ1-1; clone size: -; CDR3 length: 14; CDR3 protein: CASSPTGVRTEAFF; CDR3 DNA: TGTGCCAGCAGCCCGACAGGGGTAAGGACTGAAGCTTTCTTT
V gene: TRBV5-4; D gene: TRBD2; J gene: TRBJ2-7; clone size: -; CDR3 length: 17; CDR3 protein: CASSFGGGGSISYEQYF; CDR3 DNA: TGTGCCAGCAGCTTCGGCGGGGGGGGATCGATCTCCTACGAGCAGTACTTC
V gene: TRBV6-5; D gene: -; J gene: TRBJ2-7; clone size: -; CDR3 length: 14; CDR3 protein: CASSSLNRVGEQYF; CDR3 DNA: TGTGCCAGCAGTTCCTTAAACAGGGTGGGCGAGCAGTACTTC
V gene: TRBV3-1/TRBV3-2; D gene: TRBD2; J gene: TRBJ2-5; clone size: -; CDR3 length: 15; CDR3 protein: CASSGAGGWQETQYF; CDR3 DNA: TGTGCCAGCAGCGGAGCGGGAGGGTGGCAAGAGACCCAGTACTTC
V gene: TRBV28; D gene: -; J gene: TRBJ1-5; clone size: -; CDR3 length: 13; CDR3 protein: CASSLWGDQPQHF; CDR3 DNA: TGTGCCAGCAGTTTATGGGGAGATCAGCCCCAGCATTTT
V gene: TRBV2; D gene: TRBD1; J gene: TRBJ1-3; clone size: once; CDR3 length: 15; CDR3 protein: CASSAQGAAENTIYF; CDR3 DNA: TGTGCCAGCAGTGCACAGGGGGCCGCCGAGAACACCATATATTTT
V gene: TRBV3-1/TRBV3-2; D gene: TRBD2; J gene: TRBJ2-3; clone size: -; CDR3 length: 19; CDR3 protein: CASSPSPGGDFRYPDTQYF; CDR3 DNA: TGTGCCAGCAGCCCCAGTCCGGGGGGGGATTTTAGGTACCCAGATACGCAGTATTTT
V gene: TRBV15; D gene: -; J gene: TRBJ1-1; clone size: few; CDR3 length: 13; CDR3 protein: CATSRPRTEGAFF; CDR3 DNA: TGTGCCACCAGCAGACCTCGTACGGAGGGAGCTTTCTTT
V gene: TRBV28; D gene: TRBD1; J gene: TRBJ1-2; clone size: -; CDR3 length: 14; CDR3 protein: CASSPRDRYYGYTF; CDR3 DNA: TGTGCCAGCAGTCCGCGGGACAGGTACTATGGCTACACCTTC
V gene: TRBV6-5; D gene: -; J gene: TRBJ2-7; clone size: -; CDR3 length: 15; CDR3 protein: CASSYSYEGEYEQYF; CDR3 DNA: TGTGCCAGCAGTTACTCGTATGAGGGGGAATACGAGCAGTACTTC
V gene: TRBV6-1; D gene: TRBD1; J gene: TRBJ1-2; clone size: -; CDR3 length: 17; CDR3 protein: CASSDGWRGPWSYGYTF; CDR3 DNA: TGTGCCAGCAGTGACGGGTGGAGGGGGCCTTGGAGCTATGGCTACACCTTC
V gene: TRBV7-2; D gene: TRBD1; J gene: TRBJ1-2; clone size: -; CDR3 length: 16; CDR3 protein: CASSLEPGQDLYGYTF; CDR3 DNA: TGTGCCAGCAGCTTAGAACCGGGACAGGACCTTTATGGCTACACCTTC
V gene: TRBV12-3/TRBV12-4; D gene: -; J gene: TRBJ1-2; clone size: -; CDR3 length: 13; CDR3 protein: CASSYRLEYGYTF; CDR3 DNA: TGTGCCAGCAGCTATCGACTGGAATATGGCTACACCTTC
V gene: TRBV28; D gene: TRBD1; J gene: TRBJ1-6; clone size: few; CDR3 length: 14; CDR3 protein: CASSPDRGNSPLHF; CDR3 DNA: TGTGCCAGCAGCCCTGACAGGGGGAATTCACCCCTCCACTTT